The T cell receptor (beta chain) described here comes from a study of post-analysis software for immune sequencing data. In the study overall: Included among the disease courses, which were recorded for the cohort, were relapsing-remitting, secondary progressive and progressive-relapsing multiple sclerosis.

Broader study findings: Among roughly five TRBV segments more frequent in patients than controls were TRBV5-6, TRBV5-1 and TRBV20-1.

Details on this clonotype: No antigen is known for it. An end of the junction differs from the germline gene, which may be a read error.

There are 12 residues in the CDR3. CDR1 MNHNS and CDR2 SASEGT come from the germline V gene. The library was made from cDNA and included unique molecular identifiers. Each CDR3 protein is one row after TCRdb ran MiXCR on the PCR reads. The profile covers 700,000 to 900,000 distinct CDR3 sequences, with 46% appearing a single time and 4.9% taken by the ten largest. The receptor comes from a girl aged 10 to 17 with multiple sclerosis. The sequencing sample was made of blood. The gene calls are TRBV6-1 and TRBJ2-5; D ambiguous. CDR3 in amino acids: CASSPSRRTRYF. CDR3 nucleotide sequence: TGTGCCAGCAGTCCCAGCCGGCGGACCCGGTACTTC.